This is a list of T cell receptor beta chains from one sample in a study of cytomegalovirus exposure and HLA in healthy donors. Profiling relied on immunoSEQ multiplex PCR, and the TCRdb table lists in-frame clones only, not all of them. The table has fewer than 250,000 clones, roughly 79% seen once. The sequencing sample was made of PBMCs. All receptors come from a woman aged 18-29 years in good health and CMV-seronegative. Each CDR3 is given with its conserved first and last residue. The order of the fields is clone size, D gene, V gene, J gene, CDR3 DNA, CDR3 protein. The D gene is left open where the match is weak. For some rows the clone size is stated as once, few or many, or as a class when expanded; others skip it.

once	.	TRBV29-1	TRBJ2-1	TGCAGCGTTGAAACAGTCAATGAGCAGTTCTTC	CSVETVNEQFF
.	.	TRBV28	TRBJ2-2	TGTGCCAGCAGTTTCAGCGGGACAGGTCCCGGGGAGCTGTTTTTT	CASSFSGTGPGELFF
.	.	TRBV13	TRBJ2-1	TGTGCCAGCAGCCCCAATCTAGCCCATGAGCAGTTCTTC	CASSPNLAHEQFF
few	.	TRBV6-1	TRBJ2-3	TGTGCCAGCAGTGTAATTACAGATACGCAGTATTTT	CASSVITDTQYF
.	.	TRBV2	TRBJ2-7	TGTGCCAGCAGTGGCGCGGTTATCTCCTACGAGCAGTACTTC	CASSGAVISYEQYF
.	.	TRBV19	TRBJ2-7	TGTGCCAGTAGTTCTCCCTACGAGCAGTACTTC	CASSSPYEQYF
.	TRBD1	TRBV5-1	TRBJ1-1	TGCGCCAGCAGCTGGGACAGCCCCAGAAAGAACACTGAAGCTTTCTTT	CASSWDSPRKNTEAFF
.	TRBD2	TRBV18	TRBJ2-5	TGTGCCAGCTCCCAGCGGGGTCGTTGGACTACCGGGGAGACCCAGTACTTC	CASSQRGRWTTGETQYF
.	.	TRBV4-1	TRBJ2-2	TGCGCCAGCAGCCAACGACCAGACAGCACCGGGGAGCTGTTTTTT	CASSQRPDSTGELFF
.	.	TRBV15	TRBJ2-7	TGTGCCACCAGCAGAGATCTTGTTGGGGGCGAGATGTCCTACGAGCAGTACTTC	CATSRDLVGGEMSYEQYF
.	.	TRBV7-8	TRBJ1-1	TGTGCCAGCAGCGACGGACACCACCTGAACACTGAAGCTTTCTTT	CASSDGHHLNTEAFF
.	.	TRBV6-1	TRBJ1-2	TGTGCCAGCAGTGAAGCCTTGGCCAAAGGGGCCTATGGCTACACCTTC	CASSEALAKGAYGYTF
.	.	TRBV5-4	TRBJ1-2	TGTGCCAGCAGCTTAAGCCAACAGGGATTAGGTGGCTACACCTTC	CASSLSQQGLGGYTF
.	.	TRBV7-2	TRBJ2-6	TGTGCCAGCAGGGCTACAGGATCATCCTCTGGGGCCAACGTCCTGACTTTC	CASRATGSSSGANVLTF
.	.	TRBV2	TRBJ2-1	TGTGCCAGCAGTGGGCGGATGGACAATGAGCAGTTCTTC	CASSGRMDNEQFF
.	.	TRBV27	TRBJ2-3	TGTGCCAGCAGACGGACAGAAAGCACAGATACGCAGTATTTT	CASRRTESTDTQYF
.	.	TRBV2	TRBJ1-5	TGTGCCAGCAGTGAAGATTCCACAGGGACCCATCAGCCCCAGCATTTT	CASSEDSTGTHQPQHF
.	TRBD1	TRBV19	TRBJ1-1	TGTGCCAGTAGCCCGGACAGGGTCGGAGCTTTCTTT	CASSPDRVGAFF
.	TRBD2	TRBV7-2	TRBJ2-1	TGTGCCAGCACACGACAGACAGGCGGGAGGGCCAACAATGAGCAGTTCTTC	CASTRQTGGRANNEQFF
.	TRBD1	TRBV29-1	TRBJ1-6	TGCAGCGTTGAAGATCGGACAGGGGAAGACTCACCCCTCCACTTT	CSVEDRTGEDSPLHF
.	.	TRBV5-6	TRBJ2-2	TGTGCCAGCAGCTTGAACGGAGCGGACGGGGAGCTGTTTTTT	CASSLNGADGELFF
.	TRBD2	TRBV6-5	TRBJ2-1	TGTGCCAGCAGTTACACGGGAGGGGGTTCAAATGAGCAGTTCTTC	CASSYTGGGSNEQFF
.	.	TRBV19	TRBJ1-1	TGTGCCAGTAGTATATCCGAGGGGAACACTGAAGCTTTCTTT	CASSISEGNTEAFF
.	.	TRBV4-1	TRBJ1-3	TGCGCCAGCAGCCAAGAATTGTTGAGAGGTGGAAACACCATATATTTT	CASSQELLRGGNTIYF
.	TRBD1	TRBV27	TRBJ1-6	TGTGCCAGCAGAACGGGACAGAGTAATTCACCCCTCCACTTT	CASRTGQSNSPLHF
.	TRBD1	TRBV28	TRBJ1-4	TGTGCCAGCAGTTTAACCAGGGGGCTGGGAGTTGAAAAACTGTTTTTT	CASSLTRGLGVEKLFF
.	TRBD2	TRBV2	TRBJ2-5	TGTGCCAGCAGTGAAATAGCGGGGCGCCAAGAGACCCAGTACTTC	CASSEIAGRQETQYF
few	.	TRBV15	TRBJ1-5	TGTGCCACCAGCAGACAGGTAGGCGATCAGCCCCAGCATTTT	CATSRQVGDQPQHF
few	TRBD2	TRBV19	TRBJ2-2	TGTGCCAGTTGTAGGACTAGCGGGACGAACACCGGGGAGCTGTTTTTT	CASCRTSGTNTGELFF
.	TRBD2	TRBV7-2	TRBJ2-3	TGTGCCAGCAGCTCGTTAGCGGGAGGGAGTACAGATACGCAGTATTTT	CASSSLAGGSTDTQYF
.	.	TRBV6-4	TRBJ1-6	TGTGCCAGCAGTGGGACAGAAAATTCACCCCTCCACTTT	CASSGTENSPLHF
.	.	TRBV5-1	TRBJ2-3	TGCGCCAGCAGCTTATCTAGACTCACAGATACGCAGTATTTT	CASSLSRLTDTQYF
.	TRBD1	TRBV4-1	TRBJ1-4	TGCGCCAGCAGCTCTCTCAGGACAGGGGGTTTGGAAAAACTGTTTTTT	CASSSLRTGGLEKLFF